A single sample gave rise to the 14 T cell receptor beta chains below, sequenced in a study of CD8 T cells in Susac syndrome. cDNA came from around 0.5 to 1 ug RNA primed by random hexamers. TCRdb itself ran the immunoSEQ multiplex PCR reads through MiXCR, one entry per CDR3 protein. Here the sample spans 130,000 or so distinct CDR3 sequences, roughly 94% being singletons. The material sequenced was CD8+ T cells from PBMCs. These receptors originate from a human donor with Susac syndrome.

This chain joins TRBV20-1 and TRBJ2-7; D may match TRBD1 or TRBD2 (5 bases each). The germline V and J ends were trimmed by 0 bases and 0 bases, with 12 bases remaining between them. Germline V gene lookup returns CDR1 DFQATT and CDR2 SNEGSKA (reference sequence). This CDR3 comprises 15 residues. This CDR3 is CSARDIQGPSYEQYF. The CDR3 bases are TGCAGTGCTAGAGATATCCAGGGACCCTCCTACGAGCAGTACTTC.

This sequence joins TRBV12-3 or TRBV12-4 and TRBJ2-7; D may be TRBD2 (6 bases). V gave up 5 bases and J gave up 2 bases, with 13 bases separating them. The CDR3 length is 14 residues. CDR3 sequence reads: CASSPSAGPYEQYF. As DNA, the CDR3 is TGTGCCAGCAGTCCGTCAGCGGGCCCCTACGAGCAGTACTTC.

As DNA, the CDR3 is TGTGCCAGCAGCCCCATCGGACAGAGTCAGGAGCTGTTTTTT. This sequence encodes CASSPIGQSQELFF. V and J are TRBV5-4 and TRBJ2-2; D may be TRBD1 (6 bases). V lost 4 bases to trimming and J lost 10 bases, with 17 bases between them. The CDR3 is 14 amino acids. CDR1 is SGHNT, CDR2 YYREEE, per germline (reference sequence).

The chain combines TRBV9 with TRBJ2-2; 7 bases line up with TRBD1. The CDR3 consists of 14 residues. J lost 4 bases, V lost 5 bases, and 5 bases had no gene match. The V gene's germline CDR1 is SGDLS and CDR2 YYNGEE. The CDR3 coding sequence is TGTGCCAGCAGTGAGGGGGCAATCACCGGGGAGCTGTTTTTT. Translated, it gives CASSEGAITGELFF.

The rearrangement uses TRBV9 and TRBJ2-7; D call uncertain. The CDR3 contains 13 residues. V lost 0 bases and J 3 bases, leaving 7 bases between the germline ends. The germline V gene has CDR1 SGDLS and CDR2 YYNGEE. The CDR3 DNA reads as TGTGCCAGCAGCGTAGATTTGGACTACGAGCAGTACTTC. It translates to CASSVDLDYEQYF.

The rearrangement uses TRBV12-5 and TRBJ2-7, with D possibly being TRBD2 (6 bases). V shed 7 bases and J shed 2 bases, with 15 bases lying between them. The CDR3 spans 14 residues. Germline lookup yields CDR1 LGHNT and CDR2 FRNRAP. The CDR3 spells CASADAGWAYEQYF. The DNA for the CDR3 is TGTGCTAGTGCGGATGCGGGGTGGGCCTACGAGCAGTACTTC. Full variable domain (remainder filled in from reference TRBV12-5 and TRBJ2-7): DARVTQTPRHKVTEMGQEVTMRCQPILGHNTVFWYRQTMMQGLELLAYFRNRAPLDDSGMPKDRFSAEMPDATLATLKIQPSEPRDSAVYFCASADAGWAYEQYFGPGTRLTVT.

The V and J genes are TRBV30 and TRBJ2-1, with TRBD2 as a possible D gene (6 bases). The V and J ends lost 0 bases and 8 bases respectively, with 14 bases between them. Germline V gene lookup returns CDR1 GTSNPN and CDR2 SVGIG (reference sequence). The CDR3 is 14 residues long. This CDR3 is CAWSVVGGEYEQFF. The CDR3 DNA is TGTGCCTGGAGTGTTGTCGGCGGGGAATATGAGCAGTTCTTC.

In nucleotides, the CDR3 is TGCAGTGCTATGCGGGGGAGCTCCTACGAGCAGTACTTC. As protein: CSAMRGSSYEQYF. V and J are TRBV20-1 and TRBJ2-7; the match to TRBD2 covers 7 bases. CDR3 length equals 13 residues. In germline, CDR1 is DFQATT, CDR2 SNEGSKA (reference sequence). Trimming removed 4 bases from V and 0 bases from J; junction bases left unmatched: 3.

V gene TRBV6-2 or TRBV6-3 combines with J gene TRBJ2-1; D possibly corresponds to TRBD2 (8 bases). Germline assignment: CDR1 MNHEY and CDR2 SVGEGT. The CDR3 runs 14 residues. Trimming took 7 bases from V and 9 from J, leaving 19 bases between them. Here the CDR3 reads CASTLAGRGLEQFF. In DNA, the CDR3 is TGTGCCAGCACCCTGGCCGGGAGGGGGCTTGAGCAGTTCTTC.

The gene calls are TRBV2 and TRBJ2-5; TRBD2 is a possible D gene (6 bases). This CDR3 region has 15 residues. Germline V gives CDR1 SNHLY, CDR2 FYNNEI. V dropped 3 bases and J dropped 7 bases, with 18 bases sitting between them. CDR3 DNA sequence: TGTGCCAGCAGTGATTGGGACGGGGGATCTTGGACCCAGTACTTC. This gives the protein CASSDWDGGSWTQYF.

The V and J genes are TRBV9 and TRBJ1-2, with no clear D. CDR3 length: 16 amino acids. Germline assignment: CDR1 SGDLS and CDR2 YYNGEE. Trimming cost V 0 bases and J 4 bases, with 16 bases left between them. The CDR3 region has the DNA TGTGCCAGCAGCGTAGCTAGAGAAAGGTTCCCCTATGGCTACACCTTC. This encodes CASSVARERFPYGYTF.

The rearrangement joins TRBV12-3 or TRBV12-4 to TRBJ2-1, with 7 bases lining up with TRBD1. CDR3 length equals 14 residues. V shed 6 bases, J shed 4 bases, and the junction held 6 bases outside the gene matches. The CDR3 reads CASSPQQGYNEQFF. CDR3 in DNA: TGTGCCAGCAGCCCCCAACAGGGGTACAATGAGCAGTTCTTC.

This chain connects TRBV6-5 to TRBJ1-2; maybe TRBD1 (5 bases). V shed 0 bases and J shed 1 base, with 9 bases lying between them. The CDR3 runs to 15 residues. In germline, CDR1 is MNHEY, CDR2 SVGAGI. Here the CDR3 DNA reads TGTGCCAGCAGTTACTCGGAGGGGCTTAACTATGGCTACACCTTC. It yields the protein CASSYSEGLNYGYTF.

This chain uses TRBV29-1 with TRBJ2-7; maybe TRBD1 (5 bases). Germline assignment: CDR1 SQVTM and CDR2 ANQGSEA. This CDR3 region has 12 residues. V was pared by 6 bases and J by 9 bases, with 18 bases between. The CDR3 loop reads CSVGDSYRSQYF. For the CDR3, the DNA is TGCAGCGTCGGCGACAGTTACCGATCGCAGTACTTC.